The clone carrying this TCR beta chain was observed a few times. This record comes from a study of blood T cell repertoires in COVID-19. Study background: The origin of the acute and convalescent COVID-19 samples was the United States, Italy and Spain. Sources were T cells, B-cell-depleted T cells, or PBMCs; the material itself was cDNA or gDNA.

This CDR3 spans 15 amino acids. V lost 5 bases to trimming and J lost 2 bases; unmatched junction nucleotides: 6. The germline CDR1 and CDR2 sequences are SGHAT and FQNNGV. Seattle patients were enrolled while actively infected and followed longitudinally. As processed by the authors: Using reference gene primer amplification, nucleated cell counts were estimated. Measured with immunoSEQ multiplex PCR; TCRdb has only the in-frame clones, and not every one. Clone size and V and J calls were adopted from that table, with D and trimming inferred from the DNA. Here the sample spans about 150,000 clones, around 83% being singletons.

This sequence originates from a woman aged 55-70 years with COVID-19, enrolled during active disease. Specimen: peripheral blood. The rearrangement links TRBV11-2 to TRBJ2-3; 8 nucleotides line up with TRBD1. Here the CDR3 DNA reads TGTGCCAGCAGCCCCCGGGGACAGGACACAGATACGCAGTATTTT. Protein: CASSPRGQDTDTQYF.